This TCR beta chain was retrieved from a study of blood T cells in healthy people across ages. This CDR3 region has 14 residues. For the second PCR, which ran for roughly 6 to 11 cycles, a sample-barcoded 5' primer and a J-beta primer mix were used. Each cDNA molecule received a tag from a template-switch adaptor that had 12 random nucleotides. Using its own MiXCR run on the 5' RACE reads, TCRdb lists one record per CDR3 protein. This sample carries about 800,000 distinct CDR3 sequences, around 25% of them seen once, and the ten largest clones take 3% to 4%. The same specimen was also included in a second study, on T cells of mothers and their children.

The receptor was isolated from a boy aged 10-17 years in good health. The chain couples TRBV12-3 or TRBV12-4 to TRBJ2-5, with D possibly being TRBD1 (6 bases). The end of the DNA aligns better with TRBJ2-7, so the J call may be wrong. Sequencing was carried out using blood. The CDR3 coding sequence is TGTGCCAGCAGTTTTCGGCCAGGGGCCTACGAGCAGTACTTC. It yields the protein CASSFRPGAYEQYF.